This passage covers 10 T cell receptor beta chains from one sample sequenced in a study of blood T cell repertoires in COVID-19. Produced via immunoSEQ multiplex PCR; TCRdb's table is partial and in-frame only. Here the sample spans some 75,000 clones, approximately 86% being singletons. Sequencing was performed on peripheral blood. These receptors all stem from a man aged 80 or over with COVID-19, enrolled during active disease.

V gene TRBV11-3 combines with J gene TRBJ1-1; 7 nucleotides agree with TRBD1. This CDR3 has 15 residues. V lost 5 bases to trimming and J lost 11 bases; unmatched junction nucleotides: 17. The germline V gene encodes CDR1 SGHNT and CDR2 YENEEA. CDR3 bases: TGTGCCAGCAGCCGCCGGATGGCAGGGGGGCGTTCGGCTTTCTTT. This encodes CASSRRMAGGRSAFF. Based on the CDR3 plus reference TRBV11-3 and TRBJ1-1, the full variable domain is EAGVVQSPRYKIIEKKQPVAFWCNPISGHNTLYWYLQNLGQGPELLIRYENEEAVDDSQLPKDRFSAERLKGVDSTLKIQPAELGDSAVYLCASSRRMAGGRSAFFGQGTRLTVV.

The chain has TRBV3-1 (or the pseudogene TRBV3-2) and TRBJ1-2, with TRBD1 identical over 7 bases. CDR3 length equals 15 residues. With V trimmed by 5 bases and J by 2 bases, 8 bases remained unmatched. The germline V gene has CDR1 LGHDT and CDR2 YNNKEL (reference sequence). The CDR3 region has the DNA TGTGCCAGCAGCTTTCAGACAGGGCCCAACTATGGCTACACCTTC. As protein: CASSFQTGPNYGYTF.

The chain combines TRBV7-9 with TRBJ1-1, with D possibly TRBD1 on 6 matching bases. The CDR3 sequence is 15 residues long. The V end lost 4 bases, the J end lost 1 base, and 13 bases lay between the germline ends. Germline V gene lookup returns CDR1 SEHNR and CDR2 FQNEAQ (reference sequence). The CDR3: CASSSPGTSNTEAFF. DNA for the CDR3: TGTGCCAGCAGCTCGCCCGGGACATCGAACACTGAAGCTTTCTTT.

This clone appeared once. The DNA is omitted, as the CDR3 cannot be located on it reliably, and the CDR3 follows TCRdb's listing. The chain combines TRBV6-1 with TRBJ1-5; the DNA was not compared with TRBD1, the D call given in the table. Germline-derived CDR1 and CDR2 are MNHNS and SASEGT. Both ends counted, the CDR3 spans 13 residues. CDR3 sequence reads: CASSDLQGLHQHF.

This chain connects TRBV4-1 to TRBJ1-4; TRBD1 aligns across 8 bases. The junction had 6 bases not matched to a gene; V was cut back by 1 base and J by 8 bases. The CDR3 totals 15 residues. The germline V gene encodes CDR1 MGHRA and CDR2 YSYEKL. This CDR3 is CASSQVGRGQEKLFF. Here the CDR3 DNA reads TGCGCCAGCAGCCAAGTGGGCAGGGGGCAAGAAAAACTGTTTTTT.

The gene calls are TRBV4-1 and TRBJ1-5; TRBD1 might be the D (6 bases). Germline-derived CDR1 and CDR2 are MGHRA and YSYEKL. Trimming shortened V by 4 bases and J by 1 base, and 20 bases separated the two germline ends. The CDR3 length is 18 residues. The CDR3 here is CASSPRTDDLRSNQPQHF. The CDR3, as DNA: TGCGCCAGCAGCCCGAGGACAGATGACTTGCGAAGCAATCAGCCCCAGCATTTT.

This chain links TRBV6-5 with TRBJ1-1; D not certain. The germline V gene encodes CDR1 MNHEY and CDR2 SVGAGI. The CDR3 has 16 residues. Trimming pared 0 bases from V and 4 bases from J, leaving 15 bases between. The CDR3 sequence is CASSYSGIGVSTEAFF. The CDR3 nucleotides are TGTGCCAGCAGTTACTCCGGGATTGGAGTAAGCACTGAAGCTTTCTTT.

The CDR3 nucleotides read TGTGCCAGCAGCCCCGGACAGGGGGCAAATCAGCCCCAGCATTTT. This encodes CASSPGQGANQPQHF. The chain couples TRBV27 to TRBJ1-5; the match to TRBD1 covers 11 bases. Germline assignment: CDR1 MNHEY and CDR2 SMNVEV (reference sequence). After removal of 6 bases from V and 4 bases from J, the junction contained 5 bases not matched to a gene. This CDR3 has 15 amino acids.

This chain connects TRBV3-1 (or the pseudogene TRBV3-2) to TRBJ1-2, with 7 bases lining up with TRBD1. CDR3 length: 13 residues. With 4 bases clipped from V and 11 bases from J, the junction kept 10 bases outside the gene matches. CDR1 and CDR2 (germline): LGHDT, YNNKEL (reference sequence). The CDR3: CASSRTGTDYYTF. CDR3 nucleotides: TGTGCCAGCAGCCGCACCGGGACAGATTATTACACCTTC.

The chain uses TRBV5-4 and TRBJ2-3, with 8 positions matching TRBD2. Germline V CDR1 and CDR2: SGHNT, YYREEE (reference sequence). Losses at the gene ends were 0 bases for V and 1 base for J; bases not matched to a gene: 1. The CDR3 spans 15 residues. CDR3 nucleotides: TGTGCCAGCAGCTTGGATAGCGGGGGCACAGATACGCAGTATTTT. Translated, it gives CASSLDSGGTDTQYF.